These 16 T cell receptor beta chains originate from one sample sequenced in a study of technical replicates of blood from a few donors. TCRdb's copy holds only in-frame clones and misses some; the assay was immunoSEQ multiplex PCR. In the table there are 65,000 to 90,000 clones, 90% to 95% of which are singletons. The material sequenced was T cells isolated from PBMCs. Receptor source: a human donor in good health.

The V call is TRBV11-2, the J call TRBJ2-1; a weak D match, TRBD1 (6 bases). Trimming cost V 4 bases and J 7 bases, with 14 bases left between them. CDR1 and CDR2 (germline): SGHAT, FQNNGV. The CDR3 extends over 14 amino acids. The CDR3 loop is CASSWAGETNEQFF. DNA for the CDR3: TGTGCCAGCAGCTGGGCAGGGGAAACAAATGAGCAGTTCTTC.

This chain connects TRBV7-9 to TRBJ2-1, with TRBD2 matching 9 bases. The CDR3 sequence is 16 residues long. V was clipped by 4 bases and J by 4 bases; unmatched bases: 8. Germline assignment: CDR1 SEHNR and CDR2 FQNEAQ (reference sequence). The CDR3, as DNA: TGTGCCAGCAGCTCGTTAGCGGGAGAAAGGTACAATGAGCAGTTCTTC. Translating gives CASSSLAGERYNEQFF. The full variable domain, completed using reference TRBV7-9 and TRBJ2-1, is DTGVSQNPRHKITKRGQNVTFRCDPISEHNRLYWYRQTLGQGPEFLTYFQNEAQLEKSRLLSDRFSAERPKGSFSTLEIQRTEQGDSAMYLCASSSLAGERYNEQFFGPGTRLTVL.

The chain combines TRBV12-5 with TRBJ2-1, with D maybe TRBD1 (6 bases). The germline V gene has CDR1 LGHNT and CDR2 FRNRAP. V was clipped by 4 bases and J by 0 bases, with 13 bases between them. This CDR3 is 16 amino acids long. For the CDR3, the DNA is TGTGCTAGTGGTTACAGGGCGCCCGGCTCCTACAATGAGCAGTTCTTC. This encodes CASGYRAPGSYNEQFF.

The chain employs TRBV29-1 and TRBJ1-5, with D possibly TRBD1 on 6 matching bases. This CDR3 spans 13 amino acids. Germline lookup yields CDR1 SQVTM and CDR2 ANQGSEA. V was cut by 6 bases and J by 1 base, with 10 bases left in between. DNA for the CDR3: TGCAGCGTAAGGACAGACAGCAATCAGCCCCAGCATTTT. This sequence encodes CSVRTDSNQPQHF.

The V and J genes are TRBV11-2 and TRBJ2-7, with D uncertain. V lost 5 bases to trimming and J lost 3 bases, with 14 bases between them. The CDR3 spans 14 residues. CDR1 and CDR2 (germline): SGHAT, FQNNGV. The CDR3 is CASSTLPRLYEQYF. The CDR3 bases are TGTGCCAGCAGCACCCTCCCCAGGCTCTACGAGCAGTACTTC.

The V gene is TRBV19, the J gene TRBJ2-5; 9 bases are a match to TRBD2. There are 15 residues in the CDR3. J was trimmed by 0 bases and V by 6 bases; bases with no gene match: 5. Germline V gene sequence: CDR1 LNHDA, CDR2 SQIVND (reference sequence). CDR3 DNA: TGTGCCAGTAGAGTGGCGGGAGGGTACCAAGAGACCCAGTACTTC. Its translation: CASRVAGGYQETQYF.

The chain recombines TRBV29-1 with TRBJ1-2; the match to TRBD1 covers 10 bases. The CDR3 length is 13 residues. V shed 2 bases and J 5 bases; nucleotides not matched to a gene: 2. Germline assignment: CDR1 SQVTM and CDR2 ANQGSEA. The CDR3 DNA follows: TGCAGCGTTGAAAGGGACAGGGGATATGGCTACACCTTC. Amino acids: CSVERDRGYGYTF.

In DNA form, the CDR3 reads TGTGCCAGCAGGAAGGGGTTTGGGGCCAACGTCCTGACTTTC. Translated, it gives CASRKGFGANVLTF. The chain has TRBV13 and TRBJ2-6; TRBD1 might be the D (5 bases). The CDR3 length is 14 residues. V lost 6 bases and J lost 3, with 9 bases in between. Germline V gene data show CDR1 as PRHDT and CDR2 as FYEKMQ (reference sequence).

V usage is TRBV5-4 and J usage is TRBJ2-7; 7 bases are a match to TRBD1. V lost 0 bases and J lost 2; bases outside the gene matches: 2. Germline V gene sequence: CDR1 SGHNT, CDR2 YYREEE (reference sequence). CDR3 length: 14 amino acids. DNA of the CDR3: TGTGCCAGCAGCTTGGTGGACAGGCCCTACGAGCAGTACTTC. Translated: CASSLVDRPYEQYF.

The CDR3 reads CASSFRQGAVADTQYF. The DNA for the CDR3 is TGTGCCAGCAGTTTTCGGCAGGGGGCGGTCGCAGATACGCAGTATTTT. The V and J genes are TRBV27 and TRBJ2-3, with TRBD1 identical over 8 bases. Trimming at V came to 3 bases and at J to 4 bases, leaving 9 bases not matched to a gene. Germline V gives CDR1 MNHEY, CDR2 SMNVEV (reference sequence). This CDR3 region has 16 residues.

The genes are TRBV6-6 and TRBJ1-4, with D uncertain. The CDR3 has 15 amino acids. In germline, CDR1 is MNHNY, CDR2 SVGAGI (reference sequence). Trimming shortened V by 7 bases and J by 0 bases, and 12 bases separated the two germline ends. CDR3 sequence reads: CASKLDGATNEKLFF. DNA for the CDR3: TGTGCCAGCAAATTGGACGGGGCAACTAATGAAAAACTGTTTTTT.

The V call is TRBV28, the J call TRBJ2-7; D is possibly TRBD1 (5 bases). The V gene's germline CDR1 is MDHEN and CDR2 SYDVKM. V lost 5 bases and J 3 bases, leaving 17 bases between the germline ends. The CDR3 contains 15 residues. This CDR3 is CASSPQAPTHYEQYF. The DNA of the CDR3 is TGTGCCAGCAGTCCACAGGCTCCCACCCACTACGAGCAGTACTTC.

V is TRBV4-1 and J is TRBJ2-7, with a possible D match to TRBD1 (5 bases). V lost 4 bases to trimming and J lost 4 bases, with 14 bases between them. Germline V gives CDR1 MGHRA, CDR2 YSYEKL. CDR3 length: 14 amino acids. DNA for the CDR3: TGCGCCAGCAGCCGACTCAGGGATAGTTACGAGCAGTACTTC. It codes for CASSRLRDSYEQYF.

The J gene is TRBJ1-6, the V gene TRBV30, with no clear D. This CDR3 region has 14 residues. With 0 bases removed from V and 10 bases from J, the gap between germline ends came to 13 bases. The V gene's germline CDR1 is GTSNPN and CDR2 SVGIG (reference sequence). This CDR3 is CAWSVLEGSSPLHF. CDR3 nucleotides: TGTGCCTGGAGTGTACTCGAAGGGAGCTCACCCCTCCACTTT.

The chain couples TRBV6-6 to TRBJ1-5; unclear D gene. Trimming cost V 2 bases and J 0 bases, with 8 bases left between them. The CDR3 covers 15 residues. Germline loops: CDR1 MNHNY, CDR2 SVGAGI (reference sequence). CDR3 coding DNA: TGTGCCAGCAGTTACGAGAATTATAGCAATCAGCCCCAGCATTTT. It is translated as CASSYENYSNQPQHF.

The chain uses TRBV4-1 and TRBJ1-3; D ambiguous. The CDR3 covers 16 residues. Trimming removed 0 bases at V and 0 bases at J, with 9 bases between. CDR1 and CDR2 (germline): MGHRA, YSYEKL. Here the CDR3 DNA reads TGCGCCAGCAGCCAAGATTATGAGAGCTCTGGAAACACCATATATTTT. Translating it yields CASSQDYESSGNTIYF.